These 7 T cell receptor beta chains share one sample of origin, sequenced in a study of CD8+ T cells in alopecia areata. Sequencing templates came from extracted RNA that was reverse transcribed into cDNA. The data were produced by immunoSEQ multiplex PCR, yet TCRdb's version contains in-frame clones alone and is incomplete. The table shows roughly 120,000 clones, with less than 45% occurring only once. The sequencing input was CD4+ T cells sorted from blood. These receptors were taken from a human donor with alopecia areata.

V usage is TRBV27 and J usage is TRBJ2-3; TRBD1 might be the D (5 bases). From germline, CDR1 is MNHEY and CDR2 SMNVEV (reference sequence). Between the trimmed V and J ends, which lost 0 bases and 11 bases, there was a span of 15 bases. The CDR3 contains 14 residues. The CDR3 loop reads CASSLSGQGYGQYF. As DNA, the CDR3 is TGTGCCAGCAGTTTATCGGGCCAGGGCTACGGGCAGTATTTT.

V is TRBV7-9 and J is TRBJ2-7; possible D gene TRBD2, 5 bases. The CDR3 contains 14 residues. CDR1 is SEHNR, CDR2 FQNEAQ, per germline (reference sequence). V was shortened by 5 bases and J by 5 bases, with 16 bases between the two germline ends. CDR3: CASSRAAGIHEQYF. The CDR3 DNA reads TGTGCCAGCAGCCGAGCGGCAGGAATCCACGAGCAGTACTTC.

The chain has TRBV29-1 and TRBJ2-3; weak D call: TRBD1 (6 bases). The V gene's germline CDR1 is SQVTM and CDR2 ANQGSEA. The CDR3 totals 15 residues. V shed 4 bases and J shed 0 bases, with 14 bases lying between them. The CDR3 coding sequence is TGCAGCGTTGGGGGGCTCGGAGATAGCACAGATACGCAGTATTTT. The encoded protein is CSVGGLGDSTDTQYF.

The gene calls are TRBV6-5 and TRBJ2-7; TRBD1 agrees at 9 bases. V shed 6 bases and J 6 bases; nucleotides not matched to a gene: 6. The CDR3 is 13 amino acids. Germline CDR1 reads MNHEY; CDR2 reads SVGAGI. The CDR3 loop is CASRGTGTGEQYF. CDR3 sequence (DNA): TGTGCCAGCAGAGGGACAGGGACTGGCGAGCAGTACTTC.

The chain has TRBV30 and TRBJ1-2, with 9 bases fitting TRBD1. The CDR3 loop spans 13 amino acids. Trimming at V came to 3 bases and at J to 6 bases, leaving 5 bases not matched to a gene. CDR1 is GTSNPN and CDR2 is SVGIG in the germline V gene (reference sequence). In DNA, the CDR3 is TGTGCCTGGAGGATACAGGGGGCAGATGGCTACACCTTC. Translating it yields CAWRIQGADGYTF.

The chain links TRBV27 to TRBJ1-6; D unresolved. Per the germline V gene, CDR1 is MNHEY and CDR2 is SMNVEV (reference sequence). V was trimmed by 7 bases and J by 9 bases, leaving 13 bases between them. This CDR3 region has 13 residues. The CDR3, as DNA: TGTGCCAGCAAAATCGACGGGATTTCACCCCTCCACTTT. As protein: CASKIDGISPLHF.

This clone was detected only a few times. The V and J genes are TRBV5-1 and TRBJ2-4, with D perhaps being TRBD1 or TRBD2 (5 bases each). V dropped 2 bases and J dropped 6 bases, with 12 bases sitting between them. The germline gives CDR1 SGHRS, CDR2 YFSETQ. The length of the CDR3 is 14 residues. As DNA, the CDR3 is TGCGCCAGCAGCTTCGGTGGGGACGGAAACATTCAGTACTTC. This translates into CASSFGGDGNIQYF.